These 5 T cell receptor beta chains originate from one sample sequenced in a study of cytomegalovirus exposure and HLA in healthy donors. Generated by immunoSEQ multiplex PCR, the TCRdb table keeps only in-frame clones and is missing some. Among some 120,000 clones, roughly 86% were seen once, and the ten largest hold approximately 1.5%. Sequences were obtained from PBMCs. The origin of the receptors is a man younger than 40 in good health and CMV-seronegative.

The chain is built from TRBV6-5 and TRBJ1-1, with no clear D. Trimming took off 7 bases at V and 5 bases at J, with 8 bases between the two ends. The CDR3 runs to 11 residues. CDR1 is MNHEY and CDR2 is SVGAGI in the germline V gene. The CDR3 loop reads CASTTGTEAFF. The DNA for the CDR3 is TGTGCCAGCACCACGGGGACTGAAGCTTTCTTT.

J is TRBJ2-7 and V is TRBV7-6, with 9 positions matching TRBD2. Germline loops: CDR1 SGHVS, CDR2 FNYEAQ. The length of the CDR3 is 15 residues. J lost 3 bases, V lost 5 bases, and 8 bases had no gene match. CDR3: CASSLLAGFRYEQYF. The CDR3 DNA reads as TGTGCCAGCAGCCTACTAGCGGGTTTTCGCTACGAGCAGTACTTC.

The rearrangement links TRBV5-1 to TRBJ1-2, with no clear D. The CDR3 totals 15 residues. Germline-derived CDR1 and CDR2 are SGHRS and YFSETQ. Trimming removed 0 bases at V and 5 bases at J, with 14 bases between. DNA for the CDR3: TGCGCCAGCAGCTTGGAGGCAGGCGAAATGTATGGCTACACCTTC. Translating it yields CASSLEAGEMYGYTF.

This clone was seen only a few times. The chain employs TRBV6-8 and TRBJ1-2, with D unresolved. This CDR3 has 12 residues. Germline V gene sequence: CDR1 MNHGY, CDR2 SAAAGT. Trimming left V 2 bases short and J 7 bases short, with 8 bases between. The CDR3 sequence is CASSYRKRGYTF. The CDR3 nucleotides are TGTGCCAGCAGTTACCGGAAGCGTGGCTACACCTTC.

This chain joins TRBV9 and TRBJ1-3; 7 nucleotides match TRBD1. Germline CDR1 SGDLS, CDR2 YYNGEE. The CDR3 runs 14 residues. The trim removed 4 bases at V and 4 bases at J, leaving 5 bases unmatched. CDR3: CASSSGQPGNTIYF. The CDR3 DNA follows: TGTGCCAGCAGCTCGGGACAGCCAGGAAACACCATATATTTT.